One and the same sample provided the 20 T cell receptor beta chains below, sequenced in a study of blood T cell repertoires in COVID-19 (dated by TCRdb to about 2020). Libraries were constructed by the immunoSEQ multiplex PCR assay. In TCRdb, the immuneACCESS table is reduced to in-frame sequences with V and J assigned. These tables do not hold every clone; where another copy was compared, an unresolved V gene accounts for under half, and the others remain unexplained. The sample table holds 150,000 or so clones, of which about 79% were seen once. The ten most abundant clones make up approximately 9.1% of the sample. Sample: PBMCs or T cells enriched from blood (not recorded which). These receptors originate from a man aged 50-59 years who had recovered from COVID-19.

The chain combines TRBV30 with TRBJ1-5, with 12 bases matching TRBD1. V lost 2 bases to trimming and J lost 7 bases; unmatched junction nucleotides: 6. The CDR3 consists of 15 residues. From germline, CDR1 is GTSNPN and CDR2 SVGIG (reference sequence). Written as DNA, the CDR3 is TGTGCCTGGAGTTGGGGACAGGGGGCGAGGCAGCCCCAGCATTTT. Amino acid sequence: CAWSWGQGARQPQHF.

This CDR3 is CASSSGYQETQYF. The CDR3 DNA reads as TGTGCCAGCAGCTCGGGGTACCAAGAGACCCAGTACTTC. The chain employs TRBV7-2 and TRBJ2-5, with D maybe TRBD2 (5 bases). V dropped 4 bases and J dropped 0 bases, with 6 bases sitting between them. This CDR3 contains 13 residues. The germline V gene has CDR1 SGHTA and CDR2 FQGNSA.

The chain couples TRBV11-3 to TRBJ1-6; no definite D call. V was pared by 5 bases and J by 0 bases, with 8 bases between. Germline CDR1 is SGHNT and CDR2 is YENEEA. This CDR3 is 15 amino acids long. The CDR3 spells CASSETSSYNSPLHF. The CDR3 region has the DNA TGTGCCAGCAGCGAAACAAGCTCCTATAATTCACCCCTCCACTTT.

V is TRBV7-2 and J is TRBJ2-2, with 7 bases matching TRBD1. With V trimmed by 4 bases and J by 3 bases, 2 bases remained unmatched. The CDR3 extends over 14 amino acids. Looked up from germline, CDR1 is SGHTA and CDR2 is FQGNSA. The CDR3 here is CASSYGQDTGELFF. In DNA, the CDR3 is TGTGCCAGCAGCTACGGACAGGACACCGGGGAGCTGTTTTTT.

The V and J genes are TRBV11-1 and TRBJ2-7; 8 bases are a match to TRBD2. V gave up 4 bases and J gave up 1 base; unmatched junction bases: 3. Germline CDR1 reads SGHAT; CDR2 reads FQDESV (reference sequence). The CDR3 spans 14 residues. The CDR3 DNA reads as TGTGCCAGCAGCTATCTAGCGGGTTCCTACGAGCAGTACTTC. Translated, it gives CASSYLAGSYEQYF.

The table lists this clone with a few counts. The gene calls are TRBV7-6 and TRBJ1-1, with D possibly TRBD1 on 5 matching bases. V lost 4 bases to trimming and J lost 4 bases, with 19 bases between them. Looked up from germline, CDR1 is SGHVS and CDR2 is FNYEAQ. The CDR3 consists of 16 residues. In nucleotides, the CDR3 is TGTGCCAGCAGCTCAACGCCGGGACTGAGGCCCACTGAAGCTTTCTTT. The encoded protein is CASSSTPGLRPTEAFF.

This clone was counted a single time. The V gene is TRBV6-5, the J gene TRBJ1-2; tentatively, D is TRBD1 (5 bases). Germline values: CDR1 MNHEY, CDR2 SVGAGI. Trimming pared 8 bases from V and 6 bases from J, leaving 16 bases between. This CDR3 comprises 13 residues. The CDR3 DNA sequence: TGTGCCAGCCGCCTCGGGACTCTCAATGGCTACACCTTC. It specifies CASRLGTLNGYTF.

V usage is TRBV19 and J usage is TRBJ1-2, with D unresolved. Germline CDR1 and CDR2: LNHDA and SQIVND (reference sequence). The CDR3 contains 12 residues. V lost 11 bases, J lost 2 bases, and 12 bases lay in between. CDR3 sequence: CAHEPPNYGYTF. The CDR3 DNA reads as TGTGCCCACGAGCCTCCAAACTATGGCTACACCTTC.

Only one count was recorded for this clone. This chain links TRBV7-2 with TRBJ1-2; unclear D gene. This CDR3 comprises 15 residues. The V gene's germline CDR1 is SGHTA and CDR2 FQGNSA. V lost 2 bases and J 4 bases, leaving 14 bases between the germline ends. In DNA, the CDR3 is TGTGCCAGCAGCTTAAGGAGGCCGGAGATCTATGGCTACACCTTC. Protein: CASSLRRPEIYGYTF.

The rearrangement joins TRBV7-9 to TRBJ1-1; TRBD1 agrees at 7 bases. Unmatched junction bases numbered 7, after V lost 2 bases and J lost 1 base. The CDR3 runs 16 residues. Germline-derived CDR1 and CDR2 are SEHNR and FQNEAQ (reference sequence). For the CDR3, the DNA is TGTGCCAGCAGCTTATTAGGGGGCAGGGGGAACACTGAAGCTTTCTTT. Its translation is CASSLLGGRGNTEAFF.

This clone was picked up one time. The J gene is TRBJ2-7, the V gene TRBV21-1; the table's TRBD1 call for D was not verified on the DNA. TRBV21-1 is reported as a pseudogene. This CDR3 contains 13 residues. Here the CDR3 reads CAAQKRKTYEQYF. In nucleotides, the CDR3 is TGTGCCGCTCAGAAACGCAAGACCTACGAGCAGTACTTC.

This clone was seen a few times. CDR3 DNA: TGCGCCAGCAGCTCGACAGGGATAAATGAGCAGTTCTTC. Protein product: CASSSTGINEQFF. This rearrangement joins TRBV5-1 to TRBJ2-1; 7 positions agree with TRBD1. The V gene end was trimmed by 3 bases and the J gene end by 7 bases; junction bases not matched to a gene: 4. This CDR3 contains 13 residues. Germline V gene data show CDR1 as SGHRS and CDR2 as YFSETQ.

The chain employs TRBV9 and TRBJ1-3, with a tentative D call TRBD1 (5 bases). The germline V gene encodes CDR1 SGDLS and CDR2 YYNGEE. V was trimmed by 4 bases and J by 2 bases, leaving 16 bases between them. This CDR3 has 16 residues. The CDR3 DNA sequence: TGTGCCAGCAGCCCCCTGGGGGGGAGGACTGGAAACACCATATATTTT. Residues: CASSPLGGRTGNTIYF.

This clone was detected only a few times. This chain uses TRBV28 with TRBJ1-6; unclear D gene. V was trimmed by 6 bases and J by 1 base, leaving 13 bases between them. Per germline, CDR1 MDHEN and CDR2 SYDVKM. The CDR3 spans 16 residues. CDR3 coding DNA: TGTGCCAGCAGACCCACCGAGGGTTCCTATAATTCACCCCTCCACTTT. As protein: CASRPTEGSYNSPLHF.

V and J are TRBV27 and TRBJ2-2, with TRBD1 matching 9 bases. V shed 8 bases and J 5 bases; nucleotides not matched to a gene: 3. The CDR3 runs 13 residues. CDR1 is MNHEY, CDR2 SMNVEV, per germline (reference sequence). The CDR3: CASRQGETGELFF. CDR3 sequence (DNA): TGTGCCAGCCGACAGGGGGAAACCGGGGAGCTGTTTTTT.

In its sample, this clone was seen once. The same CDR3 arises from other DNA sequences in this sample as well. The chain links TRBV7-2 to TRBJ2-5, with 9 bases aligning to TRBD1. Germline trimming cut 3 bases from V and 5 bases from J; bases unmatched to any gene: 1. This CDR3 contains 13 residues. The V gene's germline CDR1 is SGHTA and CDR2 FQGNSA. The CDR3 region is CASSFGQGETQYF. Written as DNA, the CDR3 is TGTGCCAGCAGCTTCGGACAGGGGGAGACCCAGTACTTC.

As regards this clone: Other nucleotide sequences from this sample produce the same CDR3. The chain carries TRBV10-3 and TRBJ2-2; 11 nucleotides match TRBD2. V was pared by 6 bases and J by 1 base, with 4 bases of the junction left unmatched. Germline values: CDR1 ENHRY, CDR2 SYGVKD. The CDR3 contains 16 residues. Written as DNA, the CDR3 is TGTGCCATCAGCCCCACTAGCGGGGGGAACACCGGGGAGCTGTTTTTT. Translation: CAISPTSGGNTGELFF.

This clone was observed once. This sequence joins TRBV7-2 and TRBJ1-2; D not certain. Trimming took off 5 bases at V and 7 bases at J, with 11 bases between the two ends. Germline V gives CDR1 SGHTA, CDR2 FQGNSA. The CDR3 is 12 residues long. CDR3 region: CASSAGSRGYTF. CDR3 bases: TGTGCCAGCAGCGCGGGATCGCGTGGCTACACCTTC.

The chain is built from TRBV3-1 (or the pseudogene TRBV3-2) and TRBJ2-1, with D tentatively TRBD2 (7 bases). The germline gives CDR1 LGHDT, CDR2 YNNKEL (reference sequence). V gave up 2 bases and J gave up 6 bases, with 14 bases separating them. The CDR3 consists of 15 residues. The CDR3, as DNA: TGTGCCAGCAGCCAAATGGCGGGGGCGCTCAATGAGCAGTTCTTC. Its translation: CASSQMAGALNEQFF.

This chain joins TRBV12-3 or TRBV12-4 and TRBJ1-1, with a possible D match to TRBD1 (6 bases). The V and J ends lost 5 bases and 4 bases respectively, with 11 bases between them. CDR3 length: 13 amino acids. CDR3 sequence (DNA): TGTGCCAGCAGTACAGGGAGGGGCACTGAAGCTTTCTTT. Residues: CASSTGRGTEAFF.